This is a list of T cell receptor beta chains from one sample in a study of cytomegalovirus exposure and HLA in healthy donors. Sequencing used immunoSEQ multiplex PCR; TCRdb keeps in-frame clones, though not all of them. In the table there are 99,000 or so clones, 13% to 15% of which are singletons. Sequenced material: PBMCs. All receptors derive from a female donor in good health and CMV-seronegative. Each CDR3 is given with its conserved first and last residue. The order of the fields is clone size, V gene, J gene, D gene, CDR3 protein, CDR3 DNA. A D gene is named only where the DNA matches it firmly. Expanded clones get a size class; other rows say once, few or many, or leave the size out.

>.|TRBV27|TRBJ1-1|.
CASSFTGPNTEAFF
TGTGCCAGCAGTTTTACAGGGCCGAACACTGAAGCTTTCTTT
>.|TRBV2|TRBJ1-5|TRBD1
CASTDTGVQQPQHF
TGTGCCAGCACCGACACAGGGGTTCAACAGCCCCAGCATTTT
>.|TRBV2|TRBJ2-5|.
CASSVQGRDQETQYF
TGTGCCAGCAGTGTTCAGGGGAGGGACCAAGAGACCCAGTACTTC
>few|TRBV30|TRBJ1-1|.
CAWSVQMNTEAFF
TGTGCCTGGAGTGTACAGATGAACACTGAAGCTTTCTTT
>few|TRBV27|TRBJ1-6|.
CASSLTKTGEGSPLHF
TGTGCCAGCAGTTTAACCAAGACAGGAGAGGGATCACCCCTCCACTTT
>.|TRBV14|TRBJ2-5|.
CASSQDGWARETQYF
TGTGCCAGCAGCCAAGATGGGTGGGCAAGGGAGACCCAGTACTTC
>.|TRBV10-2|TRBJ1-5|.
CASRDTPGQPQHF
TGCGCCAGCAGGGACACCCCAGGTCAGCCCCAGCATTTT
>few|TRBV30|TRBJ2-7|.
CAWSRNVGAPYEQYF
TGTGCCTGGAGTCGGAACGTTGGGGCCCCCTACGAGCAGTACTTC
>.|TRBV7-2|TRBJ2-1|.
CASSLRAGRGNEQFF
TGTGCCAGCAGCTTGAGAGCGGGCCGGGGAAATGAGCAGTTCTTC
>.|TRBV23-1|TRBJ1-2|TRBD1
CASRRLIRRGPRGYGYTF
TGCGCCAGCAGGCGCCTAATCAGAAGGGGGCCGAGAGGGTATGGCTACACCTTC
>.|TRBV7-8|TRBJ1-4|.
CASSMQGIRATNEKLFF
TGTGCCAGCAGCATGCAGGGAATTAGGGCAACTAATGAAAAACTGTTTTTT
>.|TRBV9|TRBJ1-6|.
CASSVALNSPLHF
TGTGCCAGCAGCGTAGCGCTAAATTCACCCCTCCACTTT
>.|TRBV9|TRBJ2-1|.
CASSVSLVLSSYNEQFF
TGTGCCAGCAGCGTGAGTCTAGTGCTCAGCTCCTACAATGAGCAGTTCTTC
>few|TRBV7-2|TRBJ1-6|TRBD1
CASSPSGQGSNSPLHF
TGTGCCAGCAGCCCTTCGGGACAGGGAAGTAATTCACCCCTCCACTTT
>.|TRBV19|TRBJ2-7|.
CASSIGWAGQEQYF
TGTGCCAGTAGTATAGGTTGGGCAGGACAAGAGCAGTACTTC
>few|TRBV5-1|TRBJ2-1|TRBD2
CASSPGGTGSYNEQFF
TGCGCCAGCAGCCCGGGGGGGACCGGCTCCTACAATGAGCAGTTCTTC